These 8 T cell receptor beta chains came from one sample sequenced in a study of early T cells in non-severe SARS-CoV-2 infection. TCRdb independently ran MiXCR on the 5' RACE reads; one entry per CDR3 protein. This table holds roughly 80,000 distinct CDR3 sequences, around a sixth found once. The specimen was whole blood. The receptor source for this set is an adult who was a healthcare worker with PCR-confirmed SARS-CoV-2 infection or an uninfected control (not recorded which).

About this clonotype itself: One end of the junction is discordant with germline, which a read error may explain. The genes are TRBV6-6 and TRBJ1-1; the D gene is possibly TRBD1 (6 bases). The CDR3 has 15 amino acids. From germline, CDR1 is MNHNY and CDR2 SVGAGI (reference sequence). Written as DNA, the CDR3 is TGTGCCAGCAGCCGTTCACAGGGTGGAGGAACTGAAGCTCTCTTT. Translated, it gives CASSRSQGGGTEALF.

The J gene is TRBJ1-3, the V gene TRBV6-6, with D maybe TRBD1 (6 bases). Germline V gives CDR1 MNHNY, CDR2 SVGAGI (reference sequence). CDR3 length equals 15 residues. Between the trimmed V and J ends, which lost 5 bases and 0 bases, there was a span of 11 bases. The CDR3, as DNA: TGTGCCAGCAGTAGCGCAGGGGTCTCTGGAAACACCATATATTTT. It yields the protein CASSSAGVSGNTIYF.

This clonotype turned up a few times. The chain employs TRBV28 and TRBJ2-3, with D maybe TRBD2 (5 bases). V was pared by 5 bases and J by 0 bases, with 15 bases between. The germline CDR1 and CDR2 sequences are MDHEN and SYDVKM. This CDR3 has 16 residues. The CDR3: CASSPPHERSTDTQYF. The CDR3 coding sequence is TGTGCCAGCAGTCCCCCCCACGAGCGGAGCACAGATACGCAGTATTTT.

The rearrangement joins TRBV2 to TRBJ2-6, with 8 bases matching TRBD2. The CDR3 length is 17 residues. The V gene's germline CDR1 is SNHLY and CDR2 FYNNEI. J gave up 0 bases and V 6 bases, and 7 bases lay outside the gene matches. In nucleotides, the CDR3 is TGTGCCAGCAGGGCAGCGGGAGCCATCTCTGGGGCCAACGTCCTGACTTTC. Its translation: CASRAAGAISGANVLTF.

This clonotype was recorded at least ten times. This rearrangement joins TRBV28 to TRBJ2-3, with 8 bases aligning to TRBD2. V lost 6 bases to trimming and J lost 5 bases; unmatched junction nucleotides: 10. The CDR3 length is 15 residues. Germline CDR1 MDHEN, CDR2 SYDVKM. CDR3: CASRVDGGARDTQYF. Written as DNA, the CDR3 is TGTGCCAGCAGGGTTGACGGGGGGGCGAGAGATACGCAGTATTTT.

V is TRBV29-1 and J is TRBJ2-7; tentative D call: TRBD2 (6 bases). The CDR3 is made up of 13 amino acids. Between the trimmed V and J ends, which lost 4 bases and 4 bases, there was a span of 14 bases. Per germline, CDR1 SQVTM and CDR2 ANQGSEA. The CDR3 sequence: CSVAALRGYEQYF. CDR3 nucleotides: TGCAGCGTTGCGGCCCTTCGGGGGTACGAGCAGTACTTC.

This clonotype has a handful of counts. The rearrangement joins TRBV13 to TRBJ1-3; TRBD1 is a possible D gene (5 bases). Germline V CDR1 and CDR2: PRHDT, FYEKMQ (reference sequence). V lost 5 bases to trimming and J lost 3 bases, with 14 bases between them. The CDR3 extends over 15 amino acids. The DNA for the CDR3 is TGTGCCAGCAGCCCGCAGGGAAGCTATGGAAACACCATATATTTT. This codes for CASSPQGSYGNTIYF.

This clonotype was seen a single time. CDR3 residues: CASSDRNRQAFYGYTF. Here the CDR3 DNA reads TGTGCCAGCAGCGACCGGAATCGACAGGCTTTCTATGGCTACACCTTC. V and J are TRBV9 and TRBJ1-2, with D maybe TRBD1 (6 bases). CDR3 length: 16 amino acids. The V end lost 3 bases, the J end lost 4 bases, and 19 bases lay between the germline ends. Germline V gene lookup returns CDR1 SGDLS and CDR2 YYNGEE.